Following are 21 T cell receptor beta chains from one sample sequenced in a study of control samples from healthy donors and cancer patients. TCRdb keeps only in-frame clones here, not all; method: immunoSEQ multiplex PCR. Of 85,000 to 110,000 clones in the sample, around nine tenths are singletons; the top ten hold about 20%. Specimen: PBMCs. The receptor source for this set is a man aged 60 to 75 with lung cancer.

As regards this clone: This specimen includes other DNA sequences encoding the same CDR3. This chain joins TRBV29-1 and TRBJ2-6; D gene ambiguous. The CDR3 has 14 amino acids. Germline CDR1 reads SQVTM; CDR2 reads ANQGSEA. V was cut by 3 bases and J by 4 bases, with 10 bases left in between. CDR3 bases: TGCAGCGTTGATTCTGGGCCCGGGGCCAACGTCCTGACTTTC. Amino acid sequence: CSVDSGPGANVLTF.

This clone is a singleton in its sample. The chain carries TRBV5-1 and TRBJ2-2; maybe TRBD1 (6 bases). Trimming removed 2 bases from V and 4 bases from J, with 12 bases in between. Germline V gene lookup returns CDR1 SGHRS and CDR2 YFSETQ. CDR3 length: 15 residues. CDR3 residues: CASSLQGVGTGELFF. The DNA of the CDR3 is TGCGCCAGCAGCTTACAGGGAGTTGGCACCGGGGAGCTGTTTTTT. Drawing the rest from reference TRBV5-1 and TRBJ2-2, the complete variable domain is KAGVTQTPRYLIKTRGQQVTLSCSPISGHRSVSWYQQTPGQGLQFLFEYFSETQRNKGNFPGRFSGRQFSNSRSEMNVSTLELGDSALYLCASSLQGVGTGELFFGEGSRLTVL.

This chain connects TRBV5-8 to TRBJ1-5; D is ambiguous. From germline, CDR1 is SGHTS and CDR2 YDEGEE. CDR3 length equals 13 residues. V was shortened by 1 base and J by 4 bases, with 6 bases between the two germline ends. CDR3 nucleotide sequence: TGTGCCAGCAGCTTGAACAAAAATCAGCCCCAGCATTTT. It is translated as CASSLNKNQPQHF.

The chain has TRBV10-1 and TRBJ1-2; 12 nucleotides line up with TRBD1. The CDR3 extends over 15 amino acids. V was pared by 4 bases and J by 8 bases, with 8 bases of the junction left unmatched. CDR1 and CDR2 (germline): WNHNN, SYGVQD (reference sequence). DNA of the CDR3: TGCGCCAGCAGTGCCGGGACAGGGGGCCTTCAGGGCTACACCTTC. Protein: CASSAGTGGLQGYTF.

The chain is built from TRBV27 and TRBJ1-1, with 8 bases fitting TRBD1. The CDR3 sequence is 12 residues long. Trimming at V came to 8 bases and at J to 3 bases, leaving 2 bases not matched to a gene. Germline values: CDR1 MNHEY, CDR2 SMNVEV (reference sequence). The CDR3 nucleotides read TGTGCCAGCCGGACAGGGCACACTGAAGCTTTCTTT. Residues: CASRTGHTEAFF.

The gene calls are TRBV4-2 and TRBJ2-7; D is possibly TRBD1 (6 bases). CDR1 and CDR2 (germline): LGHNA, YNFKEQ. This CDR3 has 14 residues. V dropped 4 bases and J dropped 1 base, with 11 bases sitting between them. CDR3 region: CASSLAGVSYEQYV. The CDR3 DNA reads as TGTGCCAGCAGCCTAGCAGGGGTTTCCTACGAGCAGTACGTC.

The chain employs TRBV30 and TRBJ1-6, with TRBD1 identical over 9 bases. Germline values: CDR1 GTSNPN, CDR2 SVGIG (reference sequence). The ends lost 4 bases at V and 7 bases at J; junction bases unmatched: 2. This CDR3 region has 13 residues. CDR3 loop: CAWTGTGNSPLHF. Written as DNA, the CDR3 is TGTGCCTGGACAGGGACAGGGAATTCACCCCTCCACTTT.

The chain couples TRBV5-1 to TRBJ2-6, with D perhaps matching TRBD1 or TRBD2 (6 bases each). CDR3 length: 16 residues. Germline V CDR1 and CDR2: SGHRS, YFSETQ. The V gene lost 7 bases and the J gene lost 1 base, with 15 bases spanning the gap. The CDR3 reads CASGQRGVSGANVLTF. In nucleotides, the CDR3 is TGCGCCAGCGGACAAAGGGGGGTATCTGGGGCCAACGTCCTGACTTTC.

The CDR3 reads CAWKKTAGEAFF. The CDR3 nucleotides are TGTGCCTGGAAGAAAACAGCTGGTGAAGCTTTCTTT. The chain links TRBV30 to TRBJ1-1; D unclear. Trimming left V 4 bases short and J 7 bases short, with 13 bases between. CDR1 is GTSNPN and CDR2 is SVGIG in the germline V gene (reference sequence). The CDR3 runs to 12 residues.

This chain uses TRBV6-1 with TRBJ2-7; D gene uncertain. This CDR3 spans 13 amino acids. Germline values: CDR1 MNHNS, CDR2 SASEGT. V shed 1 base and J shed 2 bases, with 6 bases lying between them. The CDR3 spells CASSEEVTYEQYF. The CDR3 DNA reads TGTGCCAGCAGTGAAGAGGTTACCTACGAGCAGTACTTC.

The chain has TRBV2 and TRBJ1-5; 9 bases are a match to TRBD1. This CDR3 is 15 amino acids long. The J segment lost 8 bases and the V segment lost 5 bases, leaving 10 bases of the junction unmatched. Looked up from germline, CDR1 is SNHLY and CDR2 is FYNNEI. The CDR3 sequence is CASSRQGGMREPQHF. The DNA for the CDR3 is TGTGCCAGCAGTCGACAGGGGGGGATGCGCGAGCCCCAGCATTTT.

The rearrangement joins TRBV24-1 to TRBJ1-3, with 9 bases aligning to TRBD1. This CDR3 region has 15 residues. The V segment lost 8 bases and the J segment 3 bases; nucleotides outside the gene matches: 7. Looked up from germline, CDR1 is KGHDR and CDR2 is SFDVKD. The CDR3 sequence is CATIYWDRVGNTIYF. Here the CDR3 DNA reads TGTGCCACCATTTATTGGGACAGGGTTGGAAACACCATATATTTT.

V usage is TRBV12-3 or TRBV12-4 and J usage is TRBJ1-5; TRBD1 aligns across 12 bases. This CDR3 comprises 13 residues. J lost 7 bases, V lost 6 bases, and 1 base had no gene match. DNA of the CDR3: TGTGCCAGCAGGGGACAGGGGGCCCAGCCCCAGCATTTT. It codes for CASRGQGAQPQHF.

This chain uses TRBV6-5 with TRBJ1-2; possibly TRBD1 for D (5 bases). The CDR3 is made up of 14 amino acids. V lost 3 bases to trimming and J lost 2 bases, with 10 bases between them. In germline, CDR1 is MNHEY, CDR2 SVGAGI. CDR3 sequence: CASSYLPGNYGYTF. As DNA, the CDR3 is TGTGCCAGCAGTTATCTCCCAGGGAACTATGGCTACACCTTC.

V usage is TRBV12-5 and J usage is TRBJ2-7; maybe TRBD2 (6 bases). Germline V CDR1 and CDR2: LGHNT, FRNRAP. There are 15 residues in the CDR3. The V and J ends lost 7 bases and 3 bases respectively, with 19 bases between them. DNA for the CDR3: TGTGCTAGTGCCCCGAAGACGGGGGAAGGCTACGAGCAGTACTTC. It codes for CASAPKTGEGYEQYF.

In this sample, this clone turned up once. CDR3 amino acids: CASSERDRVFNSPLHF. CDR3 nucleotides: TGTGCCAGCAGTGAAAGGGACAGGGTCTTTAATTCACCCCTCCACTTT. This chain uses TRBV6-1 with TRBJ1-6; 9 bases are a match to TRBD1. CDR1 is MNHNS and CDR2 is SASEGT in the germline V gene. The CDR3 is 16 amino acids. The junction had 5 bases not matched to a gene; V was cut back by 2 bases and J by 6 bases.

This clone was detected only a few times. V usage is TRBV1 and J usage is TRBJ2-7; the table's D call TRBD1 went unverified against the DNA. TRBV1 is noted as a pseudogene. The CDR3 consists of 17 residues. In DNA form, the CDR3 reads TGCACCAGCAGCCGAGGAAGGCAGGGTCCTACCTCCTACGAGCAGTACTTC. It is translated as CTSSRGRQGPTSYEQYF.

The V and J genes are TRBV18 and TRBJ1-3; possibly TRBD1 for D (5 bases). The V end was cut by 6 bases, the J end by 3 bases, with 9 bases between. The CDR3 totals 13 residues. CDR1 KGHSH and CDR2 LQKENI come from the germline V gene. The CDR3: CASSQGLGNTIYF. The CDR3 nucleotides read TGTGCCAGCTCCCAGGGACTTGGAAACACCATATATTTT.

The rearrangement uses TRBV25-1 and TRBJ1-4, with a tentative D call TRBD1 (5 bases). CDR1 is MGHDK, CDR2 SYGVNS, per germline. The V and J ends lost 6 bases and 2 bases respectively, with 19 bases between them. This CDR3 contains 17 residues. The CDR3 loop reads CASRPTAGVATNEKLFF. The CDR3 DNA is TGTGCCAGCAGACCGACAGCGGGGGTGGCTACTAATGAAAAACTGTTTTTT.

The V gene is TRBV6-1, the J gene TRBJ2-1; a possible D gene is TRBD1 (5 bases). V lost 5 bases, J lost 5 bases, and 13 bases lay in between. The CDR3 length is 14 residues. Germline V gene sequence: CDR1 MNHNS, CDR2 SASEGT. In DNA form, the CDR3 reads TGTGCCAGCAGTTATTTACAGGTTGACAATGAGCAGTTCTTC. It translates to CASSYLQVDNEQFF.

The chain couples TRBV6-5 to TRBJ2-7; possible D gene TRBD1, 6 bases. The CDR3 totals 15 residues. Deletions cut 2 bases from V and 0 bases from J, with 11 bases between. CDR1 and CDR2 from the germline V gene are MNHEY and SVGAGI. The chain's CDR3 is CASSYGGASSYEQYF. The CDR3 DNA reads TGTGCCAGCAGTTACGGGGGCGCGAGCTCCTACGAGCAGTACTTC.